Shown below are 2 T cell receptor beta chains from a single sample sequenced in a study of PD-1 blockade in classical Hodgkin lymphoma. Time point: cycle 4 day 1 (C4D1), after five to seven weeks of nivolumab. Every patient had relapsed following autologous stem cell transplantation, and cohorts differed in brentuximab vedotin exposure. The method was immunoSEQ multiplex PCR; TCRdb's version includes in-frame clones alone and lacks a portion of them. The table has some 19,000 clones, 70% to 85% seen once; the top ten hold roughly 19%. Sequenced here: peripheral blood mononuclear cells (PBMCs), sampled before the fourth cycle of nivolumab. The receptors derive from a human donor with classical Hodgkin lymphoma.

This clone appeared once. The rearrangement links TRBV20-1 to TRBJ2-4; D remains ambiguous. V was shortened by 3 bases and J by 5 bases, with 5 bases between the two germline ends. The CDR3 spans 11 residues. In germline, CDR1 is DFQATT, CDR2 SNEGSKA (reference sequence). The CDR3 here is CSARAQNIQYF. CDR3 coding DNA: TGCAGTGCTAGGGCCCAAAACATTCAGTACTTC.

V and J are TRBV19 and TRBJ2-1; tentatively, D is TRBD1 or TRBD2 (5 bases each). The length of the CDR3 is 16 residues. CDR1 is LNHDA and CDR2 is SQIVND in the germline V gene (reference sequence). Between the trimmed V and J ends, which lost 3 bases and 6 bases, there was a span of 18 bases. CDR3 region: CASSIISGIGGNEQFF. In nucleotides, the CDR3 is TGTGCCAGTAGTATTATTTCGGGTATTGGGGGCAATGAGCAGTTCTTC.